This T cell receptor beta chain was retrieved from a study of spatial heterogeneity in lung cancer. As for the study in general: PBMC collected at follow-up were sequenced when available, a median of around 2 years after resection.

The sample holds many counts of this clonotype. What it recognizes is unknown. Time point meaning: blood at routine non-recurrence follow-up after resection. The CDR3 is 13 amino acids. CDR1 is MDHEN, CDR2 SYDVKM, per germline. The V segment lost 6 bases and the J segment 9 bases; nucleotides outside the gene matches: 8. Findings and caveats of the study: Resection saw ubiquitous expanded tumor TCRs appear in blood more than follow-up did.

The library protocol tagged each TCR cDNA with a unique molecular identifier. TCRdb used MiXCR to reprocess the 5' RACE reads, holding one entry per CDR3 protein. The sample records 15,000 to 20,000 distinct CDR3 sequences, about 6% being singletons. J is TRBJ2-1 and V is TRBV28; 7 bases are a match to TRBD2. This sequence was found in a male donor with early-stage non-small cell lung cancer. The sequences come from PBMCs, collected at follow-up. The CDR3 spells CASSPWGGGEQFF. Here the CDR3 DNA reads TGTGCCAGCAGCCCCTGGGGCGGGGGTGAGCAGTTCTTC.